One T cell receptor beta chain is described in this entry. Only a few counts were recorded for this clone. It lacks a known antigen. No per-base quality is available; no much larger clone lies one base away. Each donor gave one peripheral blood draw, roughly 120 mL on average, collected into heparinised tubes. Naive, central memory, regulatory and stem cell-like memory CD4+ T cells were sorted on a BD FACSAria II using a panel including CD45RO, CCR7, CD25, CD127, CD95 and CD27. Every sorted population had a purity above 95%. PBMCs were separated immediately by Lymphoprep density gradient centrifugation and were stained directly, without being cultured. Samples were stained and sorted in pairs, with one healthy donor and one patient per experiment, so that batch effects were minimized. V and J are truncated by 6 bases and 7 bases respectively, leaving an intervening sequence of 16 bases. Measured from the cysteine to the phenylalanine, the CDR3 is 14 residues long. Just CDR3 DNA is preserved here, 42 bases in frame from base 1. CDR1 and CDR2 are read off the germline V gene as MDHEN and SYDVKM.

The record originates from a study of beta chain features in type 1 diabetes (dated 2018 in TCRdb). Context from the whole study: No differences in mean age, gender distribution, total cell number or subset yield were found between patients and healthy donors. A total of 100 million to 110 million sorted cells were examined across all samples, and a strong correlation was observed between cell number per subset and RNA yield. The study compared TCRB repertoires of sorted circulating CD4+ T cell subsets between recently diagnosed type 1 diabetes patients and matched healthy donors. Regulatory and stem cell-like memory subsets were obtained from only 8 patients and roughly 8 healthy donors, while naive and central memory subsets were obtained from all 30 or so donors. Study-level results and caveats: PCR may preferentially amplify shorter templates, but because patient and control samples were amplified and corrected together, any resulting skew would affect both groups equally. A moderate but significant shortening of TCRB CDR3 length was observed in type 1 diabetes patients in all four CD4+ subsets. Naive, central memory and regulatory TCRB repertoires appeared more similar among patients than among healthy donors. At VDJ recombination sites, patients with type 1 diabetes made fewer insertions and deleted more nucleotides, a pattern implying thymic rearrangement abnormalities. HLA sub-analyses involved small numbers of individuals, so any influence of HLA type on TCRB rearrangement remained unresolved. Because cDNA rather than genomic DNA was sequenced, highly expressing activated cells could have been over-represented, although no difference in activation and CD3 levels was found between groups.

All of the isolated RNA was reverse transcribed with the High Capacity cDNA Reverse Transcription Kit, so expressed TCRB transcripts were sequenced. Deep immunoSEQ sequencing was applied to naive, central memory and regulatory T cell samples, giving an average of approximately 3.8 million total reads per sample. Sorted cells were lysed in RLT buffer and RNA was extracted with DNase-treated RNeasy Micro or Mini kits, depending on cell number. To prevent cross-contamination, each cell subset was processed individually, whereas patient and healthy donor samples were processed jointly. The immunoSEQ multiplex PCR was used to amplify TCRB sequences from cDNA, yielding 87-bp fragments that span the CDR3 region. Sequencing of the amplicons was performed on the Illumina HiSeq platform. The original pipeline was this. PCR bias was corrected computationally using synthetic template baselines, and reads within Hamming distance 2 were collapsed, with unmergeable singletons discarded. By aligning reads against IMGT, V, D and J genes, CDR3 length, and insertions or deletions at six rearrangement sites were assigned. Within each subset, clonotype counts were normalized to the number of sorted cells before true diversity and Gini coefficients were calculated with the tcR R package. The overlap coefficient, calculated on TCRB nucleotide sequences, was used to quantify repertoire sharing. TCRdb took this table from immuneACCESS and kept in-frame rearrangements with V and J called. Such tables lack part of the clones; where checked against another copy, unresolved V genes explain under half of the gap, and the rest is unexplained. V, J and clone size derive from that table, while D and trimming were established from the DNA sequence. The sample yields about 52,000 clones; under 50% were counted once. Of the sample, about 1.5% falls within the top ten clones.

The chain is assembled from TRBV28 and TRBJ2-4; the D gene cannot be named for sure. The clonotype originates from a man aged 30-40 years with type 1 diabetes. The sequenced material came from Tregs from blood. The label giving this sample's cell subset or site can be read as: regulatory CD4+ T cells. The nucleotide sequence is given as TGTGCCAGCAGCGCACAGTCGGCTCTGAACATTCAGTACTTC. It is translated as CASSAQSALNIQYF.